This TCR beta chain was sequenced during a study of cytomegalovirus exposure and HLA in healthy donors. As for this clone: Its antigen is as yet unknown.

The PCR had 60 Vbeta and 13 Jbeta primers. The repertoire was sequenced with immunoSEQ multiplex PCR; TCRdb's copy has only in-frame clones and lacks some. Of around 110,000 clones in the sample, roughly four fifths were seen once. Study-wide results and limits: CMV serostatus alone was available as immune exposure information. Most CMV-associated TCR beta chains were later found to appear HLA-restricted.

Sequencing was performed on PBMCs. This TCR derives from a man aged 45-65 years in good health and CMV-seronegative.

The CDR3 region has the DNA TGTGCCAGTATAAACGGGGGTGTCACTGAAGCTTTCTTT. Its translation is CASINGGVTEAFF. V is TRBV19 and J is TRBJ1-1; possibly TRBD1 for D (5 bases). The CDR3 extends over 13 amino acids. The V gene lost 7 bases and the J gene lost 4 bases, with 13 bases spanning the gap. Germline V gene data show CDR1 as LNHDA and CDR2 as SQIVND (reference sequence).